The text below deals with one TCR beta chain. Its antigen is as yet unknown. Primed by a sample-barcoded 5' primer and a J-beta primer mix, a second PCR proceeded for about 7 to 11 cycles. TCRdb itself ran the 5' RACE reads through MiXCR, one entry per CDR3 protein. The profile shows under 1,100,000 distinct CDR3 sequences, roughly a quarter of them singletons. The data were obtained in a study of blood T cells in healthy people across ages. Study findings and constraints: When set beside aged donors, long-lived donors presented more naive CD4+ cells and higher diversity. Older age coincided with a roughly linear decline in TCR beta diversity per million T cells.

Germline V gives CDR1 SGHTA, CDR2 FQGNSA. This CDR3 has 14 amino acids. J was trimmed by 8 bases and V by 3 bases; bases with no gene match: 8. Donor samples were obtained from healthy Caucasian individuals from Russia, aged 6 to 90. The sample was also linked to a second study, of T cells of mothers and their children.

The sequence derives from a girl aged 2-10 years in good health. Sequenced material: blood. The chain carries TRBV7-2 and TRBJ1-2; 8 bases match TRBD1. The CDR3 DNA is TGTGCCAGCAGCTTGCGACAGGGGCTCAGCGGCTACACCTTC. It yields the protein CASSLRQGLSGYTF.